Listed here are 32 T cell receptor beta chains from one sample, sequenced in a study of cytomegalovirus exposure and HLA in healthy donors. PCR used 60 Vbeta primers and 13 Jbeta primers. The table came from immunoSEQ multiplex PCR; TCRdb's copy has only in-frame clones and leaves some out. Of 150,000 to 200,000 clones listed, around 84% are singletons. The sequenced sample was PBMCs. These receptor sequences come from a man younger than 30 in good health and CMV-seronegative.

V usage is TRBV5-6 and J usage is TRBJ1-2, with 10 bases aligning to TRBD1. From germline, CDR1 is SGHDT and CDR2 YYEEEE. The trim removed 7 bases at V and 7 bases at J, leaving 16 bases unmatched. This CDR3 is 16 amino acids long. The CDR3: CASGPLRDRGRRGYTF. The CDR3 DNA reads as TGTGCCAGCGGACCTTTAAGGGACAGGGGAAGACGTGGCTACACCTTC.

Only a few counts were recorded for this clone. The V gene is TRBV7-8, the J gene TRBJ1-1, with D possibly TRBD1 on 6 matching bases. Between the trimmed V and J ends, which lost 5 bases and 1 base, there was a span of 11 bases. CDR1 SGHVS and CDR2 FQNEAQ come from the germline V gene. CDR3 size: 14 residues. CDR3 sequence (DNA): TGTGCCAGCAGCGAAGTACAGGGGAACACTGAAGCTTTCTTT. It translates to CASSEVQGNTEAFF.

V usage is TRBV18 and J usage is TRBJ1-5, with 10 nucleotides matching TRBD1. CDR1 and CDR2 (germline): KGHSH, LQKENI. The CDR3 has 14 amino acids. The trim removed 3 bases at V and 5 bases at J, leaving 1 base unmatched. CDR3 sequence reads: CASSPGTGDQPQHF. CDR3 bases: TGTGCCAGCTCACCGGGGACAGGGGATCAGCCCCAGCATTTT. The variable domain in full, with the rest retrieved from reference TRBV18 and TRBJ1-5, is NAGVMQNPRHLVRRRGQEARLRCSPMKGHSHVYWYRQLPEEGLKFMVYLQKENIIDESGMPKERFSAEFPKEGPSILRIQQVVRGDSAAYFCASSPGTGDQPQHFGDGTRLSIL.

CDR3 loop: CASSLRRVSGRLAQGQFF. The DNA for the CDR3 is TGTGCCAGCAGTCTGAGAAGGGTTAGCGGGAGGCTGGCCCAGGGGCAGTTCTTC. This chain joins TRBV27 and TRBJ2-1, with 10 bases aligning to TRBD2. CDR3 size: 18 residues. Germline assignment: CDR1 MNHEY and CDR2 SMNVEV (reference sequence). The V and J ends lost 5 bases and 12 bases, in that order; junction bases with no gene match: 22.

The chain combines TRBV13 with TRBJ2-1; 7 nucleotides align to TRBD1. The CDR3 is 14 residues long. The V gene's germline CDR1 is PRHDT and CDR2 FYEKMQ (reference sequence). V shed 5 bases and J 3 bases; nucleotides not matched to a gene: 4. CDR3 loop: CASSPGTDYNEQFF. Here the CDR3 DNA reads TGTGCCAGCAGCCCGGGGACAGACTACAATGAGCAGTTCTTC.

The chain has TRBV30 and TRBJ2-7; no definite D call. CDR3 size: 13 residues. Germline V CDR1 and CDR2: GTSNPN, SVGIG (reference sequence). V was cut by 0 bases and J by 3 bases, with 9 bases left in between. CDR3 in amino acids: CAWSVGVDYEQYF. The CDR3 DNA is TGTGCCTGGAGTGTAGGAGTTGACTACGAGCAGTACTTC.

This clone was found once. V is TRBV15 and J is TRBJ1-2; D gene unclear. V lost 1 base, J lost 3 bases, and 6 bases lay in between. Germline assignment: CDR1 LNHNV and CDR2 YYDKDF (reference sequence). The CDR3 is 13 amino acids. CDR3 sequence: CATSRGAYYGYTF. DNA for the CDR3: TGTGCCACCAGCAGAGGGGCTTACTATGGCTACACCTTC.

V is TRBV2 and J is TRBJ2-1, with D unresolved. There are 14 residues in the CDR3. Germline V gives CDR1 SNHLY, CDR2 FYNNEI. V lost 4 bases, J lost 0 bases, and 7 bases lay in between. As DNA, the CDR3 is TGTGCCAGCAGTGCGAGGAGCTCCTACAATGAGCAGTTCTTC. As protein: CASSARSSYNEQFF.

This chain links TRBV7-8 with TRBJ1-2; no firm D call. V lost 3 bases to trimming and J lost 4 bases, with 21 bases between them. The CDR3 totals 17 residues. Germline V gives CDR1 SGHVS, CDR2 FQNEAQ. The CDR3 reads CASSLVGSRTHPYGYTF. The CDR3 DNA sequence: TGTGCCAGCAGCTTGGTCGGGAGCCGCACTCATCCCTATGGCTACACCTTC.

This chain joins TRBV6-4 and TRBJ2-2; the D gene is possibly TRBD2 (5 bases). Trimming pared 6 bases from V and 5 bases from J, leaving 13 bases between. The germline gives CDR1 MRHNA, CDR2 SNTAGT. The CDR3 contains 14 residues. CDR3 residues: CASRPETGTGELFF. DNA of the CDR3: TGTGCCAGCAGACCGGAAACGGGGACCGGGGAGCTGTTTTTT.

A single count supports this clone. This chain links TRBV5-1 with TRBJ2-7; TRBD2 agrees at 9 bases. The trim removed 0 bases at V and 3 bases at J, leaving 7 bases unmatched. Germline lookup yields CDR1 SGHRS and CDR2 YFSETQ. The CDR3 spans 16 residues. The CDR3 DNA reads TGCGCCAGCAGCTTGGCGGTAGGTAGCGGGAGCTACGAGCAGTACTTC. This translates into CASSLAVGSGSYEQYF. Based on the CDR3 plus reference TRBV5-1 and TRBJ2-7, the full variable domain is KAGVTQTPRYLIKTRGQQVTLSCSPISGHRSVSWYQQTPGQGLQFLFEYFSETQRNKGNFPGRFSGRQFSNSRSEMNVSTLELGDSALYLCASSLAVGSGSYEQYFGPGTRLTVT.

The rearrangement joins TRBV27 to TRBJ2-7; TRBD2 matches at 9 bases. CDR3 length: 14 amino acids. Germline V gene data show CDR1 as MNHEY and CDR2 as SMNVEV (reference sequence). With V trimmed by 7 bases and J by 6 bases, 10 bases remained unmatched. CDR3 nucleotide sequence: TGTGCCAGCAAGAAATTAGCGGGAGCTCGCGAGCAGTACTTC. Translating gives CASKKLAGAREQYF.

The CDR3: CASSKEGQSSYNSPLHF. The CDR3 region has the DNA TGTGCCAGCAGCAAAGAAGGACAAAGCTCCTATAATTCACCCCTCCACTTT. J is TRBJ1-6 and V is TRBV21-1; the table calls TRBD1, which could not be checked here. TRBV21-1 is noted as a pseudogene. This CDR3 comprises 17 residues.

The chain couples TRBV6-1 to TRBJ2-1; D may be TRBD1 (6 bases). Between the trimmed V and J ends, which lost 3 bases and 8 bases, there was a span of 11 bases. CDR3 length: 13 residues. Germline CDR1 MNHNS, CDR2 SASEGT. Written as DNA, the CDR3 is TGTGCCAGCAGTGAGAGGACAGACCATGAGCAGTTCTTC. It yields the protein CASSERTDHEQFF.

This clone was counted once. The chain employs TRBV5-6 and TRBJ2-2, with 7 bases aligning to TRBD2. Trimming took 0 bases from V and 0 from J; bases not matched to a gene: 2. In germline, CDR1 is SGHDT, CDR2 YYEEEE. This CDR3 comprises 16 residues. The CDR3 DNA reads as TGTGCCAGCAGCTTGGTCCGGGGGGCGAACACCGGGGAGCTGTTTTTT. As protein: CASSLVRGANTGELFF.

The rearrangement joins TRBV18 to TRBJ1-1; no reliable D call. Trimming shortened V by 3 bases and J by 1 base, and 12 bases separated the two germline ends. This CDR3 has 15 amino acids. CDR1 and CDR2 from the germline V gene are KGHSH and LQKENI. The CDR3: CASSPRSGENTEAFF. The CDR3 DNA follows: TGTGCCAGCTCACCGAGATCGGGTGAGAACACTGAAGCTTTCTTT.

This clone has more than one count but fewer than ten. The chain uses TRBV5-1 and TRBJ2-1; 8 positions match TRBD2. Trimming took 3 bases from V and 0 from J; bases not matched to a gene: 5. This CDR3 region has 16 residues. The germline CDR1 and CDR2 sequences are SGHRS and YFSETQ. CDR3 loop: CASSSLAGSSYNEQFF. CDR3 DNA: TGCGCCAGCAGCTCGCTAGCGGGTAGCTCCTACAATGAGCAGTTCTTC.

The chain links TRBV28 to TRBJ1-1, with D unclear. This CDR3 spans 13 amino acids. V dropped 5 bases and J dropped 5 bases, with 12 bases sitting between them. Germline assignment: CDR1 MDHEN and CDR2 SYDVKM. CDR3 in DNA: TGTGCCAGCAGTCCCCGGGATTTGACTGAAGCTTTCTTT. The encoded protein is CASSPRDLTEAFF.

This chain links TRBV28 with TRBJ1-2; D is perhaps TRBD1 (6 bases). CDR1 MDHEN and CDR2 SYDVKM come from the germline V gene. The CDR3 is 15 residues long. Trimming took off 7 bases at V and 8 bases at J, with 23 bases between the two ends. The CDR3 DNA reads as TGTGCCAGCACCCTTTCTGACAGGCCCCACCGGGGCTACACCTTC. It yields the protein CASTLSDRPHRGYTF.

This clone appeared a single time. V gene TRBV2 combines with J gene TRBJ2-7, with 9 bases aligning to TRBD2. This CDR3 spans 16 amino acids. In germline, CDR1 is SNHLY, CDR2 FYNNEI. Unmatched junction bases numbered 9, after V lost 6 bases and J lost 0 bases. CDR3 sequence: CASRNTLAGGSYEQYF. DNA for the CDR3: TGTGCCAGCAGGAACACACTAGCGGGTGGCTCCTACGAGCAGTACTTC.

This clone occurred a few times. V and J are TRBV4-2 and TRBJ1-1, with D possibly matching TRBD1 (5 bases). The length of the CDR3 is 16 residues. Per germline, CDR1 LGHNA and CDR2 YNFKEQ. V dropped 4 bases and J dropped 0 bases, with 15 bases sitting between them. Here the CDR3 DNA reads TGTGCCAGCAGCCGGGGGGTTGGGGCGGTGAACACTGAAGCTTTCTTT. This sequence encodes CASSRGVGAVNTEAFF.

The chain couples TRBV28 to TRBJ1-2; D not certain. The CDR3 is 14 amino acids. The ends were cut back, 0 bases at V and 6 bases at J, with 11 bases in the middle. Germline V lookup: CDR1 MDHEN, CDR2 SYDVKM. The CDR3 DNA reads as TGTGCCAGCAGTTTATGGGCAGAGGCTAATGGCTACACCTTC. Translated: CASSLWAEANGYTF.

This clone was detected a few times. The CDR3, as DNA: TGTGCCAGCAGCCAAGCTCAGGGATCTGGGGCCAACGTCCTGACTTTC. This translates into CASSQAQGSGANVLTF. This chain uses TRBV4-2 with TRBJ2-6; the D gene is possibly TRBD1 (5 bases). The ends were cut back, 1 base at V and 1 base at J, with 8 bases in the middle. Germline V gene data show CDR1 as LGHNA and CDR2 as YNFKEQ. The CDR3 sequence is 16 residues long.

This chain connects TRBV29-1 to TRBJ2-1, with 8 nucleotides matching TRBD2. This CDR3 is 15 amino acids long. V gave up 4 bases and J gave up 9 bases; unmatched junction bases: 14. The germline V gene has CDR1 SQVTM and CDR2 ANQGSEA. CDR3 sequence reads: CSVGPLASGWSEQFF. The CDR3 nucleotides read TGCAGCGTTGGGCCCCTGGCTAGCGGGTGGAGTGAGCAGTTCTTC.

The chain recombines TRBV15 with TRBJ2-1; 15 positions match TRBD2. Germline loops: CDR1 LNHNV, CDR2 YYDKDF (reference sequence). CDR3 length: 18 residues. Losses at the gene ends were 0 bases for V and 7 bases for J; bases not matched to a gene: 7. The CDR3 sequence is CATSRDLGLAGGGNEQFF. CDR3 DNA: TGTGCCACCAGCAGAGACCTGGGACTAGCGGGGGGCGGGAATGAGCAGTTCTTC.

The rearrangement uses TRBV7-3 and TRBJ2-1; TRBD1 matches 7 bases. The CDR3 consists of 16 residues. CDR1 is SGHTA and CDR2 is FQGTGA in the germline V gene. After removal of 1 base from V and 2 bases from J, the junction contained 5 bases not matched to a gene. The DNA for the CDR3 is TGTGCCAGCAGCTTAATAGGGGGCAACCCCTACAATGAGCAGTTCTTC. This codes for CASSLIGGNPYNEQFF. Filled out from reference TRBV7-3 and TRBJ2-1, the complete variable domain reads GAGVSQTPSNKVTEKGKYVELRCDPISGHTALYWYRQSLGQGPEFLIYFQGTGAADDSGLPNDRFFAVRPEGSVSTLKIQRTERGDSAVYLCASSLIGGNPYNEQFFGPGTRLTVL.

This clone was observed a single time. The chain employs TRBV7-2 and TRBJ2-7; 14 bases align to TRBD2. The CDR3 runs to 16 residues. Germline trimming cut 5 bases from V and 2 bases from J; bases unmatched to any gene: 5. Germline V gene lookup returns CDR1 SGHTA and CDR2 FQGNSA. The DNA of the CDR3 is TGTGCCAGCAGCCAGGGACTAGCGGGAGCCGCCTACGAGCAGTACTTC. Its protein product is CASSQGLAGAAYEQYF.

CDR3 amino acids: CASSLRTDQETQYF. The CDR3 nucleotides read TGTGCCAGCAGCTTGAGGACAGACCAAGAGACCCAGTACTTC. The gene calls are TRBV5-5 and TRBJ2-5, with D maybe TRBD1 (6 bases). This CDR3 region has 14 residues. Germline lookup yields CDR1 SGHKS and CDR2 YYEKEE (reference sequence). V lost 1 base, J lost 0 bases, and 7 bases lay in between.

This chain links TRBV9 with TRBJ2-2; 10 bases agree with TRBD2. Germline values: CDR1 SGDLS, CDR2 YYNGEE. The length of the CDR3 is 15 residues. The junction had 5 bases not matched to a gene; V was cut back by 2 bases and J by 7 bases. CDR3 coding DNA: TGTGCCAGCAGCGTTAGCGGGGGGCCCCTCGGGGAGCTGTTTTTT. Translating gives CASSVSGGPLGELFF.

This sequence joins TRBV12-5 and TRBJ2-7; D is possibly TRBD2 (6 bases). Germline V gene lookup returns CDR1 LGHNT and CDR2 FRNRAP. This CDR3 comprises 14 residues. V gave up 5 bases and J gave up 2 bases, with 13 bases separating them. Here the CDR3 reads CASGILREAYEQYF. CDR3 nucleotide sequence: TGTGCTAGTGGTATCCTGAGGGAGGCCTACGAGCAGTACTTC. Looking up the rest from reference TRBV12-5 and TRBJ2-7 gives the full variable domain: DARVTQTPRHKVTEMGQEVTMRCQPILGHNTVFWYRQTMMQGLELLAYFRNRAPLDDSGMPKDRFSAEMPDATLATLKIQPSEPRDSAVYFCASGILREAYEQYFGPGTRLTVT.

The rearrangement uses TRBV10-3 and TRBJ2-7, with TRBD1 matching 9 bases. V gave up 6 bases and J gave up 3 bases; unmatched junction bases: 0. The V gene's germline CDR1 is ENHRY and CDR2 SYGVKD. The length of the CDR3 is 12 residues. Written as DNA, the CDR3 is TGTGCCATCAGGGGACAGGGCTACGAGCAGTACTTC. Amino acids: CAIRGQGYEQYF.

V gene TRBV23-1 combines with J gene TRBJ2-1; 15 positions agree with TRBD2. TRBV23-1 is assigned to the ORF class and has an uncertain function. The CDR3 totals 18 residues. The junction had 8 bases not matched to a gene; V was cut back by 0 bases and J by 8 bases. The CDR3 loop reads CASSQSPGLAGGNDEQFF. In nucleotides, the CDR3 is TGCGCCAGCAGTCAATCCCCGGGACTAGCGGGAGGAAATGATGAGCAGTTCTTC.